Below are 12 T cell receptor beta chains sequenced from a single sample in a study of blood T cell repertoires in COVID-19 (TCRdb year 2020). The library was built by means of the immunoSEQ multiplex PCR assay. TCRdb re-hosts the immuneACCESS table, in-frame sequences only. Its copies lack some clones; in the studies checked, an unresolved V gene accounts for under half of them, and the cause for the rest is not known. This sample is represented by nearly 250,000 clones; 85% of them were singletons. The ten most abundant clones make up around 9.8% of the sample. The sequencing input was PBMCs or T cells enriched from blood (not recorded which). The receptors were gathered from a woman between 45 and 65 years old with acute COVID-19.

This chain joins TRBV7-8 and TRBJ2-7, with D maybe TRBD2 (5 bases). Germline-derived CDR1 and CDR2 are SGHVS and FQNEAQ. Trimming stripped 4 bases from V and 4 bases from J, with 17 bases between. The CDR3 is 15 residues long. For the CDR3, the DNA is TGTGCCAGCAGCTACGTAGGAGGTGGGCATTACGAGCAGTACTTC. Translation gives CASSYVGGGHYEQYF.

This rearrangement joins TRBV24-1 to TRBJ1-2, with 7 nucleotides matching TRBD1. Germline CDR1 is KGHDR and CDR2 is SFDVKD. The CDR3 is made up of 13 amino acids. The V gene end was trimmed by 5 bases and the J gene end by 2 bases; junction bases not matched to a gene: 1. The CDR3 here is CATSAGQNYGYTF. In DNA form, the CDR3 reads TGTGCCACCAGTGCGGGACAGAACTATGGCTACACCTTC.

The rearrangement links TRBV30 to TRBJ1-1; maybe TRBD1 (5 bases). This CDR3 is 16 amino acids long. The germline gives CDR1 GTSNPN, CDR2 SVGIG (reference sequence). V was cut by 1 base and J by 3 bases, with 18 bases left in between. Written as DNA, the CDR3 is TGTGCCTGGAGTGCTTGGGGCTCCGGCAAACACACTGAAGCTTTCTTT. This gives the protein CAWSAWGSGKHTEAFF.

The rearrangement joins TRBV11-2 to TRBJ1-2, with unresolved D. V was trimmed by 0 bases and J by 7 bases, leaving 18 bases between them. This CDR3 region has 16 residues. Per the germline V gene, CDR1 is SGHAT and CDR2 is FQNNGV. CDR3: CASSLDQAGAGGGYTF. CDR3 sequence (DNA): TGTGCCAGCAGCTTAGATCAGGCAGGCGCCGGAGGTGGCTACACCTTC.

This clone was observed once. The chain recombines TRBV9 with TRBJ1-3; D might be TRBD1 (5 bases). The CDR3 contains 15 residues. V lost 0 bases and J 2 bases, leaving 9 bases between the germline ends. The germline V gene has CDR1 SGDLS and CDR2 YYNGEE. CDR3 loop: CASSVEAGTGNTIYF. The CDR3 nucleotides read TGTGCCAGCAGCGTAGAGGCAGGGACTGGAAACACCATATATTTT.

This clone has only a few counts. This chain uses TRBV30 with TRBJ1-2; D gene uncertain. This CDR3 has 12 residues. Between the trimmed V and J ends, which lost 1 base and 2 bases, there was a span of 5 bases. The germline gives CDR1 GTSNPN, CDR2 SVGIG (reference sequence). The CDR3 DNA follows: TGTGCCTGGAGTGGCAGGAACTATGGCTACACCTTC. Amino acids: CAWSGRNYGYTF.

The chain couples TRBV20-1 to TRBJ2-1; 9 bases match TRBD1. Per germline, CDR1 DFQATT and CDR2 SNEGSKA (reference sequence). The length of the CDR3 is 18 residues. V was pared by 3 bases and J by 5 bases, with 17 bases of the junction left unmatched. This chain's CDR3 is CSASSSFSGTGNHNEQFF. Written as DNA, the CDR3 is TGCAGTGCTAGTTCTTCATTTTCCGGGACAGGGAACCACAATGAGCAGTTCTTC.

The chain joins TRBV30 to TRBJ1-5, with D perhaps TRBD1 (6 bases). With 2 bases removed from V and 4 bases from J, the gap between germline ends came to 12 bases. CDR3 length: 14 amino acids. Germline assignment: CDR1 GTSNPN and CDR2 SVGIG (reference sequence). The CDR3 reads CAWSLDSGNQPQHF. The CDR3 DNA follows: TGTGCCTGGAGTTTGGACAGCGGTAATCAGCCCCAGCATTTT.

The CDR3 DNA reads as TGTGCCAGCAGCTCAGTCACAGTGAACACTGAAGCTTTCTTT. It yields the protein CASSSVTVNTEAFF. This rearrangement joins TRBV11-2 to TRBJ1-1; no clear D gene. The length of the CDR3 is 14 residues. Trimming cost V 4 bases and J 0 bases, with 9 bases left between them. CDR1 is SGHAT, CDR2 FQNNGV, per germline.

The CDR3 loop is CASSSQLAGPYEQYF. CDR3 bases: TGTGCCAGCAGCTCGCAGCTAGCGGGGCCCTACGAGCAGTACTTC. The J gene is TRBJ2-7, the V gene TRBV7-2; 9 nucleotides match TRBD2. Germline V gives CDR1 SGHTA, CDR2 FQGNSA. Unmatched junction bases numbered 6, after V lost 4 bases and J lost 2 bases. There are 15 residues in the CDR3.

This chain joins TRBV30 and TRBJ1-5; TRBD1 matches 8 bases. In germline, CDR1 is GTSNPN, CDR2 SVGIG (reference sequence). The CDR3 is 17 amino acids. Trimming at V came to 2 bases and at J to 1 base, leaving 10 bases not matched to a gene. CDR3 sequence (DNA): TGTGCCTGGAGTAGGGCAGGGGGCGGGTGGAGCAATCAGCCCCAGCATTTT. Its translation is CAWSRAGGGWSNQPQHF.

This clone was picked up one time. CDR3 protein: CAGSLGGGSYNEQFF. DNA of the CDR3: TGTGCCGGATCCCTGGGGGGGGGCTCCTACAATGAGCAGTTCTTC. The genes are TRBV11-2 and TRBJ2-1, with 7 bases lining up with TRBD2. Germline V gene data show CDR1 as SGHAT and CDR2 as FQNNGV. The CDR3 extends over 15 amino acids. Trimming at V came to 11 bases and at J to 0 bases, leaving 10 bases not matched to a gene.